The 19 T cell receptor beta chains listed next were all sequenced from one sample in a study of cytomegalovirus exposure and HLA in healthy donors. PCR was performed using 60 Vbeta and 13 Jbeta primers. The table came from immunoSEQ multiplex PCR; TCRdb's copy has only in-frame clones and leaves some out. The table includes roughly 190,000 clones, about four fifths detected once. The sequenced material came from PBMCs. The receptors originated from a woman aged 45 to 65 in good health and CMV-seropositive.

CDR3 coding DNA: TGTGCCATCAGTGAGGGGCATAATTCACCCCTCCACTTT. This codes for CAISEGHNSPLHF. This chain uses TRBV10-3 with TRBJ1-6; D ambiguous. The CDR3 sequence is 13 residues long. The germline V and J ends were trimmed by 2 bases and 5 bases, with 4 bases remaining between them. Germline CDR1 reads ENHRY; CDR2 reads SYGVKD.

The chain has TRBV6-1 and TRBJ1-1, with a tentative D call TRBD1 (5 bases). The CDR3 contains 14 residues. V dropped 2 bases and J dropped 11 bases, with 18 bases sitting between them. CDR1 and CDR2 (germline): MNHNS, SASEGT. The CDR3 DNA follows: TGTGCCAGCAGTGAAACTTTGACAGAGACTTACGCTTTCTTT. Its protein is CASSETLTETYAFF.

J is TRBJ1-3 and V is TRBV9, with D maybe TRBD1 (6 bases). The germline CDR1 and CDR2 sequences are SGDLS and YYNGEE. The CDR3 covers 16 residues. With 0 bases removed from V and 2 bases from J, the gap between germline ends came to 12 bases. The chain's CDR3 is CASSVDLRGTGNTIYF. The CDR3 DNA reads as TGTGCCAGCAGCGTAGACCTCAGGGGTACTGGAAACACCATATATTTT.

The genes are TRBV28 and TRBJ1-5; no firm D call. Per germline, CDR1 MDHEN and CDR2 SYDVKM. This CDR3 region has 12 residues. Trimming took 2 bases from V and 12 from J, leaving 11 bases between them. The CDR3 sequence is CASSLRQVNQHF. In DNA form, the CDR3 reads TGTGCCAGCAGTTTAAGGCAGGTCAACCAGCATTTT.

The V gene is TRBV5-1, the J gene TRBJ1-4; D gene unclear. The length of the CDR3 is 15 residues. V was cut by 0 bases and J by 5 bases, with 11 bases left in between. Germline CDR1 and CDR2: SGHRS and YFSETQ. The CDR3 here is CASSLGDNINEKLFF. CDR3 sequence (DNA): TGCGCCAGCAGCTTGGGTGACAACATCAATGAAAAACTGTTTTTT.

J is TRBJ2-7 and V is TRBV7-2; tentatively, D is TRBD1 (5 bases). Germline values: CDR1 SGHTA, CDR2 FQGNSA. The CDR3 has 14 residues. V lost 2 bases and J 1 base, leaving 9 bases between the germline ends. CDR3 in amino acids: CASSLQGFSYEQYF. DNA of the CDR3: TGTGCCAGCAGCTTACAGGGATTTTCCTACGAGCAGTACTTC.

J is TRBJ2-7 and V is TRBV29-1, with TRBD1 matching over 7 bases. V was pared by 8 bases and J by 0 bases, with 16 bases of the junction left unmatched. The germline V gene encodes CDR1 SQVTM and CDR2 ANQGSEA. The CDR3 consists of 16 residues. This CDR3 is CSSPPPGQWSSYEQYF. The CDR3 DNA reads TGCAGCTCCCCACCCCCGGGACAGTGGAGCTCCTACGAGCAGTACTTC.

The J gene is TRBJ2-7, the V gene TRBV2, with D possibly matching TRBD1 (7 bases). CDR1 is SNHLY and CDR2 is FYNNEI in the germline V gene. The CDR3 extends over 16 amino acids. Trimming removed 7 bases at V and 0 bases at J, with 19 bases between. CDR3 in amino acids: CASKGGRQGISYEQYF. CDR3 DNA sequence: TGTGCCAGCAAGGGAGGAAGACAGGGAATCTCCTACGAGCAGTACTTC.

This sequence joins TRBV19 and TRBJ1-2; D perhaps matches TRBD1 (6 bases). The germline V gene has CDR1 LNHDA and CDR2 SQIVND (reference sequence). The CDR3 runs 15 residues. V dropped 5 bases and J dropped 6 bases, with 19 bases sitting between them. For the CDR3, the DNA is TGTGCCAGTAGTGCCACCCCCAGGGGACGGCATGGCTACACCTTC. Its protein is CASSATPRGRHGYTF.

This clone was seen only once. The J gene is TRBJ2-7, the V gene TRBV5-1, with D unresolved. The germline V and J ends were trimmed by 4 bases and 7 bases, with 18 bases remaining between them. CDR1 is SGHRS and CDR2 is YFSETQ in the germline V gene. This CDR3 contains 14 residues. CDR3 sequence: CASSPRLPQVEQYF. The CDR3 DNA reads TGCGCCAGCAGCCCCCGCCTACCCCAGGTAGAGCAGTACTTC.

This clone showed up just a few times. The chain uses TRBV29-1 and TRBJ2-3, with TRBD2 matching 12 bases. The V segment lost 7 bases and the J segment 4 bases; nucleotides outside the gene matches: 9. Germline values: CDR1 SQVTM, CDR2 ANQGSEA. The CDR3 is 15 residues long. The CDR3 sequence is CSGNGASGGADTQYF. The CDR3 nucleotides are TGCAGCGGTAATGGTGCTAGCGGGGGGGCAGATACGCAGTATTTT.

About this clone: Other DNA sequences in the sample encode the same CDR3. The J gene is TRBJ1-1, the V gene TRBV10-3; TRBD1 agrees at 7 bases. The CDR3 totals 14 residues. V was clipped by 3 bases and J by 5 bases; unmatched bases: 6. Germline CDR1 and CDR2: ENHRY and SYGVKD. This chain's CDR3 is CAISDGRGETEAFF. In DNA, the CDR3 is TGTGCCATCAGTGATGGCAGGGGGGAGACTGAAGCTTTCTTT.

The J gene is TRBJ2-7, the V gene TRBV30; 7 bases match TRBD2. This CDR3 spans 14 amino acids. CDR1 GTSNPN and CDR2 SVGIG come from the germline V gene (reference sequence). The junction had 9 bases not matched to a gene; V was cut back by 4 bases and J by 3 bases. CDR3 nucleotides: TGTGCCTGGACGAGGGGCGGGGGTAACTACGAGCAGTACTTC. Translated, it gives CAWTRGGGNYEQYF.

V usage is TRBV10-1 and J usage is TRBJ1-1; 7 positions agree with TRBD1. V lost 6 bases, J lost 5 bases, and 6 bases stayed unmatched. The germline V gene has CDR1 WNHNN and CDR2 SYGVQD (reference sequence). The CDR3 spans 13 residues. The CDR3 region has the DNA TGCGCCAGCAGGACAGGGTTAGGAACTGAAGCTTTCTTT. Residues: CASRTGLGTEAFF.

The chain combines TRBV15 with TRBJ2-3; TRBD2 agrees at 10 bases. Trimming removed 5 bases from V and 2 bases from J; junction bases left unmatched: 13. Germline V gene lookup returns CDR1 LNHNV and CDR2 YYDKDF (reference sequence). This CDR3 spans 18 amino acids. The CDR3 sequence is CATSPRGGTSAFTDTQYF. DNA of the CDR3: TGTGCCACCAGCCCACGGGGGGGGACTAGCGCCTTCACAGATACGCAGTATTTT. Filled out from reference TRBV15 and TRBJ2-3, the complete variable domain reads DAMVIQNPRYQVTQFGKPVTLSCSQTLNHNVMYWYQQKSSQAPKLLFHYYDKDFNNEADTPDNFQSRRPNTSFCFLDIRSPGLGDTAMYLCATSPRGGTSAFTDTQYFGPGTRLTVL.

This chain connects TRBV4-1 to TRBJ1-1; TRBD1 aligns across 8 bases. V was clipped by 8 bases and J by 4 bases; unmatched bases: 9. The CDR3 runs 14 residues. Germline V gene data show CDR1 as MGHRA and CDR2 as YSYEKL. The CDR3 sequence is CASVAQGGSTEAFF. In DNA form, the CDR3 reads TGCGCCAGCGTGGCACAGGGGGGAAGCACTGAAGCTTTCTTT.

This chain uses TRBV2 with TRBJ1-5; D perhaps matches TRBD1 (5 bases). The ends were cut back, 4 bases at V and 6 bases at J, with 10 bases in the middle. Germline V gene data show CDR1 as SNHLY and CDR2 as FYNNEI. The CDR3 contains 13 residues. Here the CDR3 DNA reads TGTGCCAGCAGTGTACAGGACGGTCAGCCCCAGCATTTT. Translated, it gives CASSVQDGQPQHF.

The chain has TRBV7-2 and TRBJ1-3; D is ambiguous. The CDR3 covers 15 residues. Deletions cut 3 bases from V and 0 bases from J, with 9 bases between. The germline gives CDR1 SGHTA, CDR2 FQGNSA. The CDR3 here is CASSFFGDSGNTIYF. The CDR3 bases are TGTGCCAGCAGCTTCTTCGGAGACTCTGGAAACACCATATATTTT.

This clone has a single count. The chain carries TRBV9 and TRBJ2-3; 10 bases fit TRBD2. Germline lookup yields CDR1 SGDLS and CDR2 YYNGEE. Trimming cost V 0 bases and J 0 bases; bases outside gene matches: 7. The CDR3 consists of 18 residues. CDR3 nucleotide sequence: TGTGCCAGCAGCGTAGGTAGCGGGGGGCACTCTAGCACAGATACGCAGTATTTT. Its translation: CASSVGSGGHSSTDTQYF. Complete variable domain (other parts from reference TRBV9 and TRBJ2-3): DSGVTQTPKHLITATGQRVTLRCSPRSGDLSVYWYQQSLDQGLQFLIQYYNGEERAKGNILERFSAQQFPDLHSELNLSSLELGDSALYFCASSVGSGGHSSTDTQYFGPGTRLTVL.